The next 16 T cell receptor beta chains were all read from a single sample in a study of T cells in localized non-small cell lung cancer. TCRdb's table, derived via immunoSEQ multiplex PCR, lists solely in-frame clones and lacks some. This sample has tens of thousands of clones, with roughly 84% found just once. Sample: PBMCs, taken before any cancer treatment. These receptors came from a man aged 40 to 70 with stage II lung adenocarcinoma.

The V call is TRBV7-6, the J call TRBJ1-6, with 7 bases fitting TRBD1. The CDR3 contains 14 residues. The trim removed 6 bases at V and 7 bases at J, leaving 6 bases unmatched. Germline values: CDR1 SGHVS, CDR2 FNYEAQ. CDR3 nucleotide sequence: TGTGCCAGCAGGACCGGGACAGAGAATTCACCCCTCCACTTT. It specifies CASRTGTENSPLHF.

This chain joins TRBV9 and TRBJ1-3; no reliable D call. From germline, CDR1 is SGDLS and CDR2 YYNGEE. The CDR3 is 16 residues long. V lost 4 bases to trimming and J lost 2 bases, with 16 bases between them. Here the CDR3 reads CASSIKGATAGNTIYF. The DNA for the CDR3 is TGTGCCAGCAGCATCAAAGGTGCGACGGCTGGAAACACCATATATTTT.

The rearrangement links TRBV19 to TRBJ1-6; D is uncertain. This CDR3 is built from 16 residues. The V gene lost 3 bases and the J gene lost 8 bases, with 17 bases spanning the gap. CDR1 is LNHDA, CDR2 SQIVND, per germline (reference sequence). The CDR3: CASSMVGRNAHSPLHF. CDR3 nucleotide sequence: TGTGCCAGTAGTATGGTAGGGCGGAATGCCCATTCACCCCTCCACTTT.

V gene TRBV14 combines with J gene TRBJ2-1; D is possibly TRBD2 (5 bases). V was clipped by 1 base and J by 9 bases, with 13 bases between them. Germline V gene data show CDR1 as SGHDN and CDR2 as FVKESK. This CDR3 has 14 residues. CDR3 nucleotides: TGTGCCAGCAGCCAAGTTCGGGGATATGGTGAGCAGTTCTTC. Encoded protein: CASSQVRGYGEQFF.

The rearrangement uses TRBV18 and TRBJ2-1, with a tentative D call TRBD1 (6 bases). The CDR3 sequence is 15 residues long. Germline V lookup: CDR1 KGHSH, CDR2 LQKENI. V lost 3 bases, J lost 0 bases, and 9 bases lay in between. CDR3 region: CASSPGQTSYNEQFF. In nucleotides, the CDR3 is TGTGCCAGCTCACCCGGACAGACCTCCTACAATGAGCAGTTCTTC. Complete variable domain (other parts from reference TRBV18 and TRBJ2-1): NAGVMQNPRHLVRRRGQEARLRCSPMKGHSHVYWYRQLPEEGLKFMVYLQKENIIDESGMPKERFSAEFPKEGPSILRIQQVVRGDSAAYFCASSPGQTSYNEQFFGPGTRLTVL.

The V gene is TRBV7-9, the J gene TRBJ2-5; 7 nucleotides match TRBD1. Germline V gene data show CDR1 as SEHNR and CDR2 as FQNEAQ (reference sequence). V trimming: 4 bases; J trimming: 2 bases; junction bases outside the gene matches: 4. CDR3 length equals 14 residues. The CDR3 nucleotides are TGTGCCAGCAGCTGGGCAGGGGGACAAGAGACCCAGTACTTC. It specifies CASSWAGGQETQYF.

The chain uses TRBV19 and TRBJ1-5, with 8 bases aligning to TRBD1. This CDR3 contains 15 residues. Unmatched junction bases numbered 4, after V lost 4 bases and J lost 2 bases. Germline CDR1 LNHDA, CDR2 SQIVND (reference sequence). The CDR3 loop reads CASSTQTGGNQPQHF. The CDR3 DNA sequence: TGTGCCAGTAGTACCCAGACAGGGGGCAATCAGCCCCAGCATTTT.

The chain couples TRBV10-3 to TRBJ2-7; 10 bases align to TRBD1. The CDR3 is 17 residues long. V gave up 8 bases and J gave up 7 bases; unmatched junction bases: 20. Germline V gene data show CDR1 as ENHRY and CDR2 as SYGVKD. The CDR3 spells CAISPRQTGGQAGEQYF. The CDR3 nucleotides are TGTGCCATCTCTCCCAGGCAGACAGGGGGCCAGGCCGGGGAGCAGTACTTC.

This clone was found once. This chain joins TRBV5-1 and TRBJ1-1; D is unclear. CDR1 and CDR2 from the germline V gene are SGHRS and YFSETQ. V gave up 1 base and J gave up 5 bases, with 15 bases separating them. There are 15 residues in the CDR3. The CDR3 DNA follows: TGCGCCAGCAGCTTGTCAGGTGGGCCCGGGACTGAAGCTTTCTTT. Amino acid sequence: CASSLSGGPGTEAFF.

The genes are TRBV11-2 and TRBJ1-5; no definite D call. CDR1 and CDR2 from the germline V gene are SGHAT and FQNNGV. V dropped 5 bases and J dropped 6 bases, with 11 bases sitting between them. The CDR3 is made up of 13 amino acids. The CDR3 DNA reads TGTGCCAGCAGCCCCGGAAGGACTCAGCCCCAGCATTTT. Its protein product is CASSPGRTQPQHF.

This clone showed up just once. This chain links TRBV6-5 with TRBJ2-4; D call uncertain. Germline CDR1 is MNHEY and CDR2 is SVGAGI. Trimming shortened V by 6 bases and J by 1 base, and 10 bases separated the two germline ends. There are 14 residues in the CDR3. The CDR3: CASRPLGAKNIQYF. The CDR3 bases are TGTGCCAGCAGGCCTCTAGGGGCCAAAAACATTCAGTACTTC.

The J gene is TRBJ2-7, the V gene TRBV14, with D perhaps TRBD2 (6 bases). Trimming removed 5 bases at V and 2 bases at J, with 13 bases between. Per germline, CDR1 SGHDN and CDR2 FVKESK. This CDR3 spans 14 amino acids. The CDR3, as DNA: TGTGCCAGCAGCGGTCGCGGGGAAGCCTACGAGCAGTACTTC. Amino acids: CASSGRGEAYEQYF.

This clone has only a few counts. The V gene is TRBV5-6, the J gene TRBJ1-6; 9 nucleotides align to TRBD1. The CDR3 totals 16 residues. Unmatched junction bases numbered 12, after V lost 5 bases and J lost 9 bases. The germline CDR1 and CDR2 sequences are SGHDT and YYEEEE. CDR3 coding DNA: TGTGCCAGCAGAACATTCCGGGACAGGGAGGGTTCACCCCTCCACTTT. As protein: CASRTFRDREGSPLHF.

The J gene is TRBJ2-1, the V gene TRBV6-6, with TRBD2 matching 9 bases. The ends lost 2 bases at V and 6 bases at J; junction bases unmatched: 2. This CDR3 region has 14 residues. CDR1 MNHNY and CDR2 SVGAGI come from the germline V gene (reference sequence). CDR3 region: CASSYVAGANEQFF. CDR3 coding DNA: TGTGCCAGCAGTTACGTAGCGGGAGCCAATGAGCAGTTCTTC.

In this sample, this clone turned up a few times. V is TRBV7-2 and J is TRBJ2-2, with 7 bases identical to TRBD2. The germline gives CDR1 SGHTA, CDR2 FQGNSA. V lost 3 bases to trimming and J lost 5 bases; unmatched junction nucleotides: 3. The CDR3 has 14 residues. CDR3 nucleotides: TGTGCCAGCAGCTTGCAAGCGGGGACCGGGGAGCTGTTTTTT. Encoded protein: CASSLQAGTGELFF.

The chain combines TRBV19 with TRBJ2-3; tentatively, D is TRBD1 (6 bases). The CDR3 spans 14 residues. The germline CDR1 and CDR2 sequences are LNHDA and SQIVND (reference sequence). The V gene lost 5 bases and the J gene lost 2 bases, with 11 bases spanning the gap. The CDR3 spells CASSPTGFTDTQYF. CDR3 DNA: TGTGCCAGTAGTCCTACAGGGTTCACAGATACGCAGTATTTT.